This T cell receptor beta chain was observed in a study of blood T cells in healthy people across ages. Study-wide findings and caveats: With age, beta diversity per million T cells declined roughly linearly, significantly by 35 to 40.

Regarding this clonotype: The antigen remains undetermined.

Each donor's blood draw was 8.5 to 10 milliliters of peripheral blood. Germline CDR1 is DFQATT and CDR2 is SNEGSKA (reference sequence). This CDR3 is built from 14 residues. Trimming removed 0 bases at V and 2 bases at J, with 11 bases between. Alongside a J-beta primer mix, a sample-barcoded 5' primer served in a second PCR lasting about 7 to 11 cycles. Tagging of each cDNA molecule was performed by a template-switch adaptor with 12 random nucleotides. MiXCR, applied by TCRdb to the 5' RACE reads, yields one record per CDR3 protein. The repertoire has about 1.5 million distinct CDR3 sequences, approximately 43% of them found once; the top ten carry around 4%.

The clonotype comes from a woman younger than 35 in good health. Sequences were obtained from blood. This sequence joins TRBV20-1 and TRBJ2-7; D is perhaps TRBD1 or TRBD2 (5 bases each). The CDR3 loop reads CSARDSGPTYEQYF. CDR3 nucleotide sequence: TGCAGTGCTAGAGATTCGGGACCTACCTACGAGCAGTACTTC.